What follows is one T cell receptor (beta chain) and its context. The method was immunoSEQ multiplex PCR; TCRdb's version includes in-frame clones alone and lacks a portion of them. The repertoire holds under 85,000 clones, with about 70% as singletons. The CDR3 has 14 residues. The V and J ends lost 4 bases and 2 bases respectively, with 10 bases between them. CDR1 SGHKS and CDR2 YYEKEE come from the germline V gene (reference sequence). The entry originates in a study of blood T cell repertoires in COVID-19. About the research overall: The cDNA or gDNA used as material had been derived from T cells, B-cell-depleted T cells, or PBMCs.

The specimen was peripheral blood. The chain carries TRBV5-5 and TRBJ1-3, with a weak D call TRBD1 (6 bases). The TCR sequence derives from a woman aged 80 or over with active or convalescent COVID-19. The CDR3 loop reads CASSRTGTGNTIYF. The CDR3 DNA sequence: TGTGCCAGCAGCCGTACAGGGACTGGAAACACCATATATTTT.